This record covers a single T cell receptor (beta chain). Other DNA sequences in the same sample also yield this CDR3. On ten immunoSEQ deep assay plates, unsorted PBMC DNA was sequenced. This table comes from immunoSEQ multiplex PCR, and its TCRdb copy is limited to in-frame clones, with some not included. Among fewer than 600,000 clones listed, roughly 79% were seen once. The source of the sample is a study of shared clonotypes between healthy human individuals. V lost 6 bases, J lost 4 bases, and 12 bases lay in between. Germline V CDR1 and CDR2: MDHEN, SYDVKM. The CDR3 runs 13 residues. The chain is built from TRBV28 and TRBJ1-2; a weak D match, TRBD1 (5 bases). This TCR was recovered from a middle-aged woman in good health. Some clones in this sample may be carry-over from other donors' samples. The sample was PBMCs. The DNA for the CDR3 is TGTGCCAGCAGGTCTACAGGAATCTATGGCTACACCTTC. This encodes CASRSTGIYGYTF.